One T cell receptor (beta chain) is described in this entry. The specificity of this receptor is unknown. Base-call qualities are not available, and no considerably larger clone is one nucleotide away. The receptor library was made with the immunoSEQ multiplex PCR assay. A mixture of 60 forward primers for TCR Vbeta segments and 13 reverse primers for TCR Jbeta segments was used in the multiplex PCR. Amplification of the CDR3 region of rearranged TCR beta genes was performed with a multiplex PCR assay on genomic DNA. The Illumina HiSeq System was used to sequence the amplified TCR beta libraries as 87-base-pair reads. The published analysis was carried out like this. A later analysis tallied 80 million to 95 million unique TCR beta chains across the roughly 610 repertoires, and about 10 million of those chains were shared by two or more donors. Raw reads were error-corrected and collapsed into unique sequences by a nearest-neighbor algorithm in which closely related sequences were merged to remove PCR and sequencing errors. CDR3 sequences were aligned to IMGT reference sequences to assign V, D and J gene segments. For a sequence to be retained, a match of at least six nucleotides was required to both a V gene segment and a J gene segment. A rearrangement counted as productive if the CDR3 had no stop codons and remained in frame with V and J, and every other rearrangement counted as non-productive. Following IMGT convention, CDR3 was defined as the stretch from the second conserved V-encoded cysteine up to the conserved J-encoded phenylalanine. In an earlier analysis of just under 600 of the donors, sequences lacking an unambiguous match to a single V gene segment were excluded. An earlier analysis of 500 to 700 of the donors classified V segments as functional when productive rearrangements were above 56.7% and as segregating when the standard deviation between donors was above 5%. To diagnose cytomegalovirus status from the catalog of TCR beta chain sequences, a statistical classification framework was built. V and J gene assignment, in a later analysis, came from comparing TCR nucleotide sequences with IMGT/GENE-DB human TR gene sequences. In a later analysis, CDR3 sequences and most-parsimonious VDJ recombination scenarios were assigned using the TCRdist pipeline. In a later analysis, each TCR beta chain was defined by its CDR3 amino acid sequence together with its V-gene family, and reads without a unique V-gene family were excluded. As a way to deal with suspected cross-contamination and a sequencing artifact, a later analysis dropped 450 to 700 nucleotide sequences that were highly shared and had low generation probability. In a later analysis, a clonal expansion index for each public chain was calculated from normalized within-repertoire ranks of inferred template counts. In a later analysis, generation probabilities were computed using a VDJ recombination model fitted to out-of-frame rearrangements, and the results were checked against IGoR. Hypergeometric tests were used in a later analysis to score TCR-TCR, TCR-HLA and TCR-CMV co-occurrence, with a repertoire-size bias correction applied to the TCR pairs. In a later analysis, false discovery rates were estimated by permuting HLA or CMV assignments 20 times. In a later analysis, co-occurring TCRs were grouped using DBSCAN, with TCRdist sequence similarity added in when clustering inside HLA-allele-positive subsets. Co-occurrence clustering excluded repertoires with fewer than 30,000 or more than 120,000 public chains, plus five with anomalous nucleotide sharing. The immuneACCESS repertoire file appears here via TCRdb, limited to in-frame rearrangements. These files lack a portion of the clones; in checked studies, under half of the deficit traces to unresolved V genes, and the cause of the others is not known. That table supplies the V and J calls and clone size; D and trimming were determined from the DNA. Across this sample there are around 200,000 clones, with nearly 80% seen only once. The ten most abundant clones make up 1.5% to 2% of the sample.

The cohort comprised some 700 healthy bone marrow donors. At the time of sampling, all cohort members were nominally healthy, though unrecorded immune exposures were likely present. The donor was CMV seronegative and was included in the group of a few hundred seronegative cohort members. Every donor gave a peripheral blood sample, and the peripheral blood mononuclear cells from that sample were used for TCR beta sequencing. The Qiagen DNeasy Blood Extraction Kit was used to extract genomic DNA from the blood cell samples. The trim is 0 bases for V and 0 bases for J, with a gap of 6 bases between the germline ends. For CDR1 and CDR2, the germline V gene lists SGDLS and YYNGEE. The CDR3 covers 15 residues, taking in both the cysteine and the phenylalanine. This entry keeps only the CDR3 DNA: 45 bases, framed from base 1. This record comes from a study of cytomegalovirus exposure and HLA in healthy donors (dated by TCRdb to 2015 to 2018). For context, the study as a whole: An earlier analysis of 587 of the donors reported 276 Gb of sequence data and roughly 120 million unique TCR beta sequences obtained from about 179 million T cells. Rather than drawing on any new phenotypic data, the later analysis identified candidate immune exposures from TCR beta sequences and the way those sequences occurred across donors. A later genetic analysis used genome-wide SNP genotypes for about 55% of the 666 donors, treating that subset as a discovery cohort. The study aimed to test whether signatures of past pathogen exposure could be identified by cataloging public T cell receptors. Alongside the repertoire data, information on donor age, sex, ethnicity and CMV serostatus was compiled. Roughly 300 gigabases of sequencing data and 75 million to 85 million unique TCR sequences made up an early release that covered 640 HLA-typed donors. Because of strong linkage in the cohort, four to six DR-DQ haplotypes were treated as single units for association and clustering. The T cell repertoires of 670 or so subjects were profiled by immunosequencing and related to cytomegalovirus serostatus. Both class I and class II loci were covered by HLA typing, at four-digit resolution. The number of typed donors differed by locus: about 620-640 for A, B, C, DRB1 and DQB1; about 520 for DQA1; approximately 610 for DPA1; and about 470 for DPB1. To predict cytomegalovirus infection status, the study brought together high-throughput TCR immunosequencing, statistical association of individual TCRs with disease status, and machine learning. All discovery cohort repertoires had been generated on a single sequencing platform. Among about 400 genotyped donors of the cohort, an average of around 250,000 unique TCR beta nucleotide sequences was sequenced per donor, of which 15% to 20% were non-productive. A later analysis re-examined previously published TCR beta repertoires from more than 600 donors and added high-resolution HLA genotyping to investigate patterns of TCR occurrence. In addition to the first cohort of 666 subjects, a separate validation cohort of approximately 110 different subjects was used. Among the approximately 420 genotyped donors, approximately 77% belonged to the genetic ancestry cluster associated with self-reported Caucasian donors. An earlier analysis of approximately 640 of the donors applied high-throughput TCR beta sequencing to assess whether each TCR beta V gene segment acted as functional or pseudogenic.

On the study overall, not on this receptor specifically: This cohort had only TCR beta chains sequenced, and the lack of alpha or paired-chain data limited which features could be detected. Some IMGT-functional V segments, including TRBV6-2 and TRBV6-3, could not be told apart with the 87-base-pair reads, so those segments were excluded. The study listed 164 TCR beta chains as associated with cytomegalovirus. A later genetic analysis reported fewer N-insertions in productive TCRs among donors in an Asian-associated ancestry cluster than the approximately 670-donor mean. A later genetic analysis associated a missense DCLRE1C variant with V-gene and J-gene trimming of TCR beta chains, and an independent cohort replicated the association. When HLA alleles, especially DR and DQ, strongly co-occurred, attributing TCR associations to individual alleles was difficult. Because counts were too low, more than 15 rarely observed V segments, including chromosome 9 orphons, were left out of the earlier analysis of 500 to 650 of the donors. In a later analysis, most CMV-associated TCR beta chains were found to appear HLA-restricted, with HLA associations seemingly driven largely by CMV exposure. Because HLA typing was missing for some donors at each locus, association tests included only the typed subset. A few of the identified cytomegalovirus-associated TCR beta chains were confirmed in vitro to be specific for cytomegalovirus antigens. Across donors, most TCR sequences were observed very rarely, whereas some public TCRs were present in many individuals. Compared with equally common non-associated chains, HLA-associated TCR beta chains in a later analysis were more clonally expanded and had lower generation probabilities. A further reported finding was that TCR beta sequences accurately predicted the HLA-A and HLA-B alleles for most subjects in the first cohort. Linkage disequilibrium might explain the correlated functional status among segregating V segments, but an unknown experimental factor could not be excluded. Presence/absence analyses assumed roughly uniform sequencing depth across donors, an assumption that may not hold. In an earlier analysis of some 640 of the donors, most TCR beta V segments were observed in productive rearrangements about 90% or about 30% of the time, broadly matching IMGT annotations. Cytomegalovirus status was reported to be diagnosed by the classifier with high specificity and sensitivity in both the original and validation cohorts. A cluster of highly shared sequence variants was judged likely to be a technical artifact of the sequencing pipeline. According to the authors, the approach could potentially be generalized to other disease states and immunological phenotypes. Immune exposure information for the cohort was limited to CMV serostatus. A later analysis associated 16,951 TCR beta sequences with specific HLA alleles at a false discovery rate of 0.05. In a later analysis, the rate of TCR association differed among HLA loci, with DRB1 alleles having the most associated TCRs and HLA-C alleles having the fewest. Several of the top co-occurrence clusters appeared to be linked to parvovirus B19, influenza, CMV and Epstein-Barr virus, according to a later analysis.

The sequence is built from TRBV9 and TRBJ1-4; TRBD1 might be the D gene, on 5 matching bases. The receptor's source is a male donor in good health and CMV-seronegative. The specimen was PBMCs. The sequenced DNA: TGTGCCAGCAGCGTAGAAGGGGCAACTAATGAAAAACTGTTTTTT. Its protein reads: CASSVEGATNEKLFF.